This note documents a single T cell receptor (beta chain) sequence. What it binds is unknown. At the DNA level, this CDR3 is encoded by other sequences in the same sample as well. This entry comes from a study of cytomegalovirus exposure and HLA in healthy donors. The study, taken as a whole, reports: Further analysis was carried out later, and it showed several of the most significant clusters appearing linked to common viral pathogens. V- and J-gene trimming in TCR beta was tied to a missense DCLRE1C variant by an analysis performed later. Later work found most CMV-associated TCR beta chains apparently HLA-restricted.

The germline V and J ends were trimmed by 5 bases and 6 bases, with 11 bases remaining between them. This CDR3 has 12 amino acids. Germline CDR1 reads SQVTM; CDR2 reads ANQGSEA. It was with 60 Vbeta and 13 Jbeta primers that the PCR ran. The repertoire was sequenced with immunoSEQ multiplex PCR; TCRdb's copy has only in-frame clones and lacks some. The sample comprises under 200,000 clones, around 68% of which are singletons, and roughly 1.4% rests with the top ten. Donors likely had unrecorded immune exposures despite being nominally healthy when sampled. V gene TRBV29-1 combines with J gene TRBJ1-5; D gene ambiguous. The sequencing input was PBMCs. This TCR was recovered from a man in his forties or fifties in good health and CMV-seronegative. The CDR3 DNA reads TGCAGCGTTTCAGGTGTCGGTCAGCCCCAGCATTTT. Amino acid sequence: CSVSGVGQPQHF.